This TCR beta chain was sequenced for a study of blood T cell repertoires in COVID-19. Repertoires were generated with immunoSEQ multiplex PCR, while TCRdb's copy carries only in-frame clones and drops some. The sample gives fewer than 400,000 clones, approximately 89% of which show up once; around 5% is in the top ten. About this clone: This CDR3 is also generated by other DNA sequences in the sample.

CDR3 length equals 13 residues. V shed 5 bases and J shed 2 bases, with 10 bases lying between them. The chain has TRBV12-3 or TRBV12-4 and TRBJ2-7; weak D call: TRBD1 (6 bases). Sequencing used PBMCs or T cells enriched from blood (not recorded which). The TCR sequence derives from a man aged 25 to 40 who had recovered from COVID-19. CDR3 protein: CASSLGQTYEQYF. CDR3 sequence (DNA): TGTGCCAGCAGTCTCGGACAGACCTACGAGCAGTACTTC.